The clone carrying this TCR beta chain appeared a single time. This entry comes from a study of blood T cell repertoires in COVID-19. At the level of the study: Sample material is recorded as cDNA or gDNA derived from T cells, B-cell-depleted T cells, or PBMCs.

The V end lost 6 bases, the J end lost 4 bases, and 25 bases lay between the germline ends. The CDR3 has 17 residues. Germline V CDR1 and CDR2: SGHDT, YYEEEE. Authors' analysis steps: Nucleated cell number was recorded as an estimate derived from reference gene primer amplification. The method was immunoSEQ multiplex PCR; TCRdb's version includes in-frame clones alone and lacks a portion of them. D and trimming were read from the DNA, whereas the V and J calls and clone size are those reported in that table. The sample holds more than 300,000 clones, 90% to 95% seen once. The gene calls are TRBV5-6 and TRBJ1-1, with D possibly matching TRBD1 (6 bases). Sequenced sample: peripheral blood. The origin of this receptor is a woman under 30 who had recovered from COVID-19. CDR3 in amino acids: CASTPGSRGRETTEAFF. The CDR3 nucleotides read TGTGCCAGCACCCCCGGCTCCAGGGGAAGGGAGACCACTGAAGCTTTCTTT.